This T cell receptor (beta chain) was sequenced in a study of blood T cell repertoires in COVID-19. The table came from immunoSEQ multiplex PCR; TCRdb's copy has only in-frame clones and leaves some out. This table has about 55,000 clones, 90% appearing once. The TCR was taken from a human donor with active COVID-19. The donor label of this sample is uncertain. Sample: peripheral blood.

The CDR3 nucleotides are TGTGCCAGCTCACCCTCACCCGGGACAGCCGGTCAGCCCCAGCATTTT. Amino acids: CASSPSPGTAGQPQHF. The chain is built from TRBV18 and TRBJ1-5; 7 bases map to TRBD1. This CDR3 is 16 amino acids long. Germline V CDR1 and CDR2: KGHSH, LQKENI. The junction had 11 bases not matched to a gene; V was cut back by 3 bases and J by 6 bases.